A selection of T cell receptor beta chains follows, all from one sample in a study of regulatory T cells in long-lasting Graves disease. MiXCR, run by TCRdb on the multiplex PCR reads, gives a single entry per CDR3 protein. This sample has 350,000 to 450,000 distinct CDR3 sequences, with approximately 16% found just once. This same sample was also taken into another study, of T cells in Graves' hyperthyroidism and ophthalmopathy.

The sequences come from peripheral blood mononuclear cells (PBMCs), collected at new diagnosis, from a patient treated with antithyroid drugs. The receptors come from a woman aged 35 to 49 with Graves disease. Each CDR3 is given with its conserved first and last residue. The D gene is left open where the match is weak. Clone size is stated in some rows and not others, as once, few, many or a class when expanded.

v_gene	j_gene	abundance	d_gene	CDR3aa	CDR3nt
TRBV2	TRBJ2-5	many	TRBD1	CASSGTGDETQYF	TGTGCCAGCAGTGGGACAGGGGACGAGACCCAGTACTTC
TRBV12-3/TRBV12-4	TRBJ1-5	-	-	CASRYRDLGNQPQHF	TGTGCCAGCAGATACAGGGATCTTGGCAATCAGCCCCAGCATTTT
TRBV6-1	TRBJ1-1	-	TRBD1	CASSHDRGENTEAFF	TGTGCCAGCAGTCATGACAGGGGGGAGAACACTGAAGCTTTCTTT
TRBV20-1	TRBJ1-5	-	-	CSARNGEGQPQHF	TGCAGTGCTAGAAACGGGGAGGGTCAGCCCCAGCATTTT
TRBV15	TRBJ1-1	many	TRBD1	CATSREGAGQGREAFF	TGTGCCACCAGCAGAGAAGGTGCGGGACAGGGGCGTGAAGCTTTCTTT
TRBV6-2/TRBV6-3	TRBJ1-4	few	-	CASSYSSDATNEKLFF	TGTGCCAGCAGTTATTCCTCGGACGCAACTAATGAAAAACTGTTTTTT
TRBV11-2	TRBJ2-5	many	TRBD2	CASSTSGKSQETQYF	TGTGCCAGCAGCACTAGCGGGAAAAGCCAAGAGACCCAGTACTTC
TRBV13	TRBJ1-3	-	TRBD1	CASGPRPDRAQRGNTIYF	TGTGCCAGCGGCCCTCGGCCTGACAGGGCTCAACGGGGAAACACCATATATTTT
TRBV6-2/TRBV6-3	TRBJ2-4	-	TRBD2	CASRGGLAKNIQYF	TGTGCCAGCCGGGGGGGCCTAGCCAAAAACATTCAGTACTTC
TRBV19	TRBJ1-5	few	-	CATQMGWNSNQPQHF	TGTGCCACCCAGATGGGGTGGAATAGCAATCAGCCCCAGCATTTT
TRBV11-3	TRBJ2-2	few	-	CASSPLRVGAGELFF	TGTGCCAGCAGCCCCCTGCGGGTCGGGGCCGGGGAGCTGTTTTTT
TRBV28	TRBJ2-5	many	TRBD1	CASSLTTGVETQYF	TGTGCCAGCAGTTTAACGACAGGGGTAGAGACCCAGTACTTC
TRBV6-2/TRBV6-3	TRBJ1-1	few	-	CASSQKTAVNTEAFF	TGTGCCAGCAGTCAAAAGACAGCCGTGAACACTGAAGCTTTCTTT
TRBV24-1	TRBJ2-1	many	-	CATSDLRELDNGQFF	TGTGCCACCAGTGATTTGAGGGAACTTGACAATGGGCAGTTCTTC
TRBV24-1	TRBJ1-1	-	-	CATSDSGTGRTEAFF	TGTGCCACCAGTGACTCCGGGACCGGGAGGACTGAAGCTTTCTTT
TRBV6-5	TRBJ1-5	few	-	CASSYGLGENQPQHF	TGTGCCAGCAGTTACGGTCTAGGGGAGAATCAGCCCCAGCATTTT
TRBV9	TRBJ2-2	-	TRBD1	CASSPRTGGNAGELFF	TGTGCCAGCAGCCCACGGACAGGGGGCAACGCCGGGGAGCTGTTTTTT
TRBV28	TRBJ2-7	-	-	CAWGDISYVQYF	TGTGCCTGGGGGGACATTTCCTACGTGCAGTACTTC
TRBV24-1	TRBJ2-2	many	TRBD1	CATSGQGANTGELFF	TGTGCCACCAGTGGTCAGGGGGCGAACACCGGGGAGCTGTTTTTT
TRBV7-2	TRBJ1-5	-	TRBD1	CASRRDSRTPQHF	TGCGCCAGCAGACGGGACAGCAGGACTCCCCAGCATTTT
TRBV18	TRBJ2-3	many	-	CASSPDGDTQYF	TGTGCCAGCTCACCGGATGGGGATACGCAGTATTTT
TRBV7-9	TRBJ2-7	many	-	CASSSVSSYEQYF	TGTGCCAGCAGCTCCGTCTCCTCCTACGAGCAGTACTTC
TRBV29-1	TRBJ1-4	few	-	CSVEATNEKLFF	TGCAGCGTTGAAGCAACTAATGAAAAACTGTTTTTT
TRBV29-1	TRBJ2-7	many	-	CSVYDLGSPYEQYF	TGCAGCGTGTACGACTTGGGGTCCCCCTACGAGCAGTACTTC
TRBV2	TRBJ1-1	many	TRBD1	CASSEEGGTGMNTEAFF	TGTGCCAGCAGTGAAGAGGGAGGGACAGGGATGAACACTGAAGCTTTCTTT
TRBV5-1	TRBJ2-7	many	-	CASSSSFDEQYF	TGCGCCAGCAGCTCTAGCTTCGACGAGCAGTACTTC
TRBV28	TRBJ1-5	few	-	CASKRGWDQPQHF	TGTGCCAGCAAGAGGGGCTGGGATCAGCCCCAGCATTTT
TRBV11-3	TRBJ2-1	many	-	CASGGRGSYNEQFF	TGTGCCAGCGGGGGGCGGGGTTCCTACAATGAGCAGTTCTTC
TRBV12-3/TRBV12-4	TRBJ1-5	few	-	CASSLDRTAQPQHF	TGTGCCAGCAGCCTCGACAGGACAGCTCAGCCCCAGCATTTT